Below, 17 T cell receptor beta chains from the same sample are listed, as sequenced in a study of glioma-infiltrating T cells after dendritic cell vaccination. Indicated time point: after dendritic cell vaccination, including at tumor progression/relapse. Clones were read by immunoSEQ multiplex PCR, and TCRdb kept only the in-frame ones, dropping some. Of about 58,000 clones in the sample, over 75% are singletons; the top ten hold about 9%. The specimen comprised blood, sampled after dendritic cell vaccination. These receptors originate from a human donor with glioblastoma.

DNA for the CDR3: TGTGCCAGCAGTGAAGACCCCGGGACAGGGAGGTTTTACACCGGGGAGCTGTTTTTT. Its protein product is CASSEDPGTGRFYTGELFF. V is TRBV6-1 and J is TRBJ2-2; the match to TRBD1 covers 9 bases. Germline V gene data show CDR1 as MNHNS and CDR2 as SASEGT. This CDR3 is 19 amino acids long. V trimming: 1 base; J trimming: 3 bases; junction bases outside the gene matches: 12.

This clone was found once. This chain joins TRBV6-5 and TRBJ2-2, with no clear D. In germline, CDR1 is MNHEY, CDR2 SVGAGI. The CDR3 sequence is 11 residues long. V was clipped by 2 bases and J by 9 bases, with 4 bases between them. CDR3 bases: TGTGCCAGCAGTTACGGCAGGGAGCTGTTTTTT. Translated: CASSYGRELFF.

The rearrangement uses TRBV7-9 and TRBJ2-7; D unresolved. The CDR3 loop spans 12 amino acids. CDR1 is SEHNR, CDR2 FQNEAQ, per germline (reference sequence). Trimming removed 7 bases from V and 1 base from J, with 8 bases in between. In DNA, the CDR3 is TGTGCCAGCACGGGTGGGTCCTACGAGCAGTACTTC. This translates into CASTGGSYEQYF.

The rearrangement joins TRBV29-1 to TRBJ1-4; D possibly corresponds to TRBD1 (5 bases). Germline V CDR1 and CDR2: SQVTM, ANQGSEA. V was cut by 1 base and J by 14 bases, with 23 bases left in between. This CDR3 region has 15 residues. The chain's CDR3 is CSVEVYGRLAGTLFF. Here the CDR3 DNA reads TGCAGCGTTGAAGTTTATGGCCGTCTGGCAGGGACTCTGTTTTTT.

V usage is TRBV19 and J usage is TRBJ1-1; D gene ambiguous. V was clipped by 6 bases and J by 0 bases, with 8 bases between them. The CDR3 contains 13 residues. Per germline, CDR1 LNHDA and CDR2 SQIVND (reference sequence). The CDR3 loop is CASRQFMNTEAFF. The CDR3 DNA sequence: TGTGCCAGTAGACAATTCATGAACACTGAAGCTTTCTTT.

This clone was observed a few times. This rearrangement joins TRBV6-5 to TRBJ2-7, with D tentatively TRBD1 (6 bases). The V end lost 8 bases, the J end lost 6 bases, and 14 bases lay between the germline ends. The CDR3 length is 12 residues. Germline CDR1 is MNHEY and CDR2 is SVGAGI. CDR3 protein: CASAWTAAEQYF. CDR3 coding DNA: TGTGCCAGCGCCTGGACAGCGGCCGAGCAGTACTTC.

This rearrangement joins TRBV5-5 to TRBJ2-6, with 9 nucleotides matching TRBD1. The germline V gene encodes CDR1 SGHKS and CDR2 YYEKEE (reference sequence). Trimming at V came to 4 bases and at J to 2 bases, leaving 7 bases not matched to a gene. The CDR3 contains 17 residues. For the CDR3, the DNA is TGTGCCAGCAGCAGGACAGGGGCTAATCCTGGGGCCAACGTCCTGACTTTC. This codes for CASSRTGANPGANVLTF.

V usage is TRBV4-3 and J usage is TRBJ1-3; 7 bases agree with TRBD1. Losses at the gene ends were 1 base for V and 2 bases for J; bases not matched to a gene: 8. Germline V lookup: CDR1 LGHNA, CDR2 YSLEER. The CDR3 is 17 amino acids. The CDR3 DNA reads as TGCGCCAGCAGCCAAGGTGGACAGGCCGGCGCTGGAAACACCATATATTTT. It yields the protein CASSQGGQAGAGNTIYF.

The CDR3, as DNA: TGTGCCAGCAGCTTGCCCAAATCGGGACAGGAGCAAGAGACCCAGTACTTC. It translates to CASSLPKSGQEQETQYF. V and J are TRBV5-4 and TRBJ2-5; 8 nucleotides line up with TRBD1. From germline, CDR1 is SGHNT and CDR2 YYREEE (reference sequence). V lost 1 base, J lost 2 bases, and 10 bases stayed unmatched. The CDR3 is 17 residues long.

The chain recombines TRBV2 with TRBJ1-4, with D tentatively TRBD1 (6 bases). The CDR3 runs to 15 residues. The germline V gene encodes CDR1 SNHLY and CDR2 FYNNEI. Trimming removed 5 bases from V and 6 bases from J, with 16 bases in between. Here the CDR3 reads CASSQWGGEDEKLFF. CDR3 DNA: TGTGCCAGCAGTCAATGGGGGGGCGAGGATGAAAAACTGTTTTTT.

V is TRBV4-1 and J is TRBJ1-2; TRBD1 agrees at 9 bases. Germline assignment: CDR1 MGHRA and CDR2 YSYEKL. This CDR3 has 17 residues. With 1 base clipped from V and 4 bases from J, the junction kept 10 bases outside the gene matches. The CDR3 is CASSQVPVDRGLYGYTF. The CDR3 nucleotides read TGCGCCAGCAGCCAAGTTCCCGTGGACAGGGGACTCTATGGCTACACCTTC.

The gene calls are TRBV18 and TRBJ1-1; D unclear. Germline assignment: CDR1 KGHSH and CDR2 LQKENI. With 3 bases removed from V and 1 base from J, the gap between germline ends came to 6 bases. The CDR3 contains 13 residues. The CDR3 is CASSPQENTEAFF. As DNA, the CDR3 is TGTGCCAGCTCACCTCAGGAGAACACTGAAGCTTTCTTT.

The chain combines TRBV29-1 with TRBJ2-7, with 9 bases that match TRBD2. CDR3 length: 14 residues. V was clipped by 5 bases and J by 4 bases; unmatched bases: 9. CDR1 and CDR2 from the germline V gene are SQVTM and ANQGSEA. The CDR3 sequence is CSVNVGGGEYEQYF. The CDR3 bases are TGCAGCGTTAACGTTGGCGGGGGGGAGTACGAGCAGTACTTC.

V is TRBV9 and J is TRBJ1-3; 10 bases align to TRBD1. Germline V gives CDR1 SGDLS, CDR2 YYNGEE. V lost 2 bases to trimming and J lost 3 bases; unmatched junction nucleotides: 2. The CDR3 totals 15 residues. This CDR3 reads CASSVGTGVGNTIYF. The CDR3 coding sequence is TGTGCCAGCAGCGTGGGGACAGGGGTTGGAAACACCATATATTTT.

This clone has only a few counts. This chain connects TRBV30 to TRBJ2-7; 10 positions match TRBD2. V lost 4 bases, J lost 4 bases, and 1 base stayed unmatched. The CDR3 has 12 residues. CDR1 GTSNPN and CDR2 SVGIG come from the germline V gene (reference sequence). CDR3 nucleotides: TGTGCCTGGACTAGCGGGGGTTACGAGCAGTACTTC. It specifies CAWTSGGYEQYF.

The chain employs TRBV7-6 and TRBJ2-3, with 7 nucleotides matching TRBD1. The CDR3 extends over 14 amino acids. In germline, CDR1 is SGHVS, CDR2 FNYEAQ. Trimming removed 5 bases from V and 1 base from J; junction bases left unmatched: 3. The CDR3 sequence is CASSPQGGTDTQYF. In nucleotides, the CDR3 is TGTGCCAGCAGCCCCCAGGGGGGCACAGATACGCAGTATTTT.

This clone was detected only once. The rearrangement links TRBV7-8 to TRBJ2-7, with 9 bases identical to TRBD1. The V gene's germline CDR1 is SGHVS and CDR2 FQNEAQ. The CDR3 has 15 residues. V lost 1 base and J lost 4; bases outside the gene matches: 5. The CDR3 region has the DNA TGTGCCAGCAGCTTAGTTAGGGACAGGGAATACGAGCAGTACTTC. This encodes CASSLVRDREYEQYF. Combining the CDR3 with reference TRBV7-8 and TRBJ2-7 gives the whole variable domain GAGVSQSPRYKVAKRGQDVALRCDPISGHVSLFWYQQALGQGPEFLTYFQNEAQLDKSGLPSDRFFAERPEGSVSTLKIQRTQQEDSAVYLCASSLVRDREYEQYFGPGTRLTVT.